A single TCR beta chain is shown here with its context. Its target is not known. This sample is drawn from a study of cytomegalovirus exposure and HLA in healthy donors. Study results and caveats: Solely CMV serostatus was available to characterize immune exposure. Another analysis was done later, and it associated 16,951 TCR beta sequences with HLA alleles at 0.05 false discovery rate.

A multiplex PCR was run with 60 Vbeta primers and 13 Jbeta primers. Only in-frame clones appear in the TCRdb table, and some are missing; sequencing was by immunoSEQ multiplex PCR. The table includes 110,000 or so clones, over 75% detected once. From germline, CDR1 is SGHNT and CDR2 YYREEE (reference sequence). The CDR3 covers 14 residues. V was cut by 4 bases and J by 1 base, with 12 bases left in between. The sequenced sample consisted of PBMCs. This TCR was recovered from a man aged 25 to 40 in good health and CMV-seropositive. The V and J genes are TRBV5-4 and TRBJ2-7; possible D gene TRBD2, 6 bases. The CDR3 region has the DNA TGTGCCAGCAGCCTAACGGGGGATTCCTACGAGCAGTACTTC. Translating gives CASSLTGDSYEQYF.